This T cell receptor (beta chain) was captured by sequencing in a study of CD8 T cells in ankylosing spondylitis. Study-level findings and limits: Disease-associated clones were reportedly significantly overrepresented in matched ankylosing spondylitis synovial fluid. Ankylosing spondylitis blood appeared to be characterized by a TCR beta motif of eight or nine highly homologous variants.

The CDR3 covers 16 residues. The germline V and J ends were trimmed by 5 bases and 0 bases, with 17 bases remaining between them. CDR1 and CDR2 (germline): SGHRS, YFSETQ. This clonotype has a count of ten or more. Its antigen is not known. By quantitative 5'-RACE with molecular barcodes, the TCR beta libraries were made. MiXCR, run by TCRdb on the 5' RACE reads, gives a single entry per CDR3 protein. This repertoire shows a few hundred thousand distinct CDR3 sequences, over 9.5% found once; its top ten account for 21%. The sample consisted of blood, either unsorted or a sorted T cell fraction (not recorded which). This TCR came from a male donor with ankylosing spondylitis or in good health (not recorded which). The J gene is TRBJ1-1, the V gene TRBV5-1; a weak D match, TRBD1 (6 bases). This CDR3 is CASSMGRGGLNTEAFF. CDR3 bases: TGCGCCAGCAGTATGGGGCGGGGGGGGCTGAACACTGAAGCTTTCTTT.